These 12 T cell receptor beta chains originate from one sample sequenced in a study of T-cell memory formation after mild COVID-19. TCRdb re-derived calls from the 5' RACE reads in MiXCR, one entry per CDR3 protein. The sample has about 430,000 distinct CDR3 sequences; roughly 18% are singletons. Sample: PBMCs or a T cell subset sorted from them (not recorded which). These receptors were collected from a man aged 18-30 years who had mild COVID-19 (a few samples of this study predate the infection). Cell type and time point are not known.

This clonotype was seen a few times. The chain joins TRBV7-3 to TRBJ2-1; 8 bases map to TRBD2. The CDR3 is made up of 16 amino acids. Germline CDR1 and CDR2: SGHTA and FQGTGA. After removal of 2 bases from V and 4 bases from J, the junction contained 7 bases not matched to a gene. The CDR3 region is CASSLGGTRGYNEQFF. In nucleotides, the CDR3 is TGTGCCAGCAGCTTAGGAGGGACTAGGGGGTACAATGAGCAGTTCTTC.

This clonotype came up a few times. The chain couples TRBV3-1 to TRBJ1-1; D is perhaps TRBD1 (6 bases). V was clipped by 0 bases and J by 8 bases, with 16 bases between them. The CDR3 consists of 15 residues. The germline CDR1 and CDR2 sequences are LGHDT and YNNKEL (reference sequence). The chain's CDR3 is CASSQDPRQAIEAFF. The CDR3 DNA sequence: TGTGCCAGCAGCCAAGATCCCCGACAGGCCATAGAAGCTTTCTTT.

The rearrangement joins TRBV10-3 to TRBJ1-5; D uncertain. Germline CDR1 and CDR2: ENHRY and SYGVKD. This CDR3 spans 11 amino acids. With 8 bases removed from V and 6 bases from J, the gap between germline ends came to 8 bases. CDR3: CAIAGSQPQHF. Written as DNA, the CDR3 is TGTGCCATCGCCGGTTCTCAGCCCCAGCATTTT.

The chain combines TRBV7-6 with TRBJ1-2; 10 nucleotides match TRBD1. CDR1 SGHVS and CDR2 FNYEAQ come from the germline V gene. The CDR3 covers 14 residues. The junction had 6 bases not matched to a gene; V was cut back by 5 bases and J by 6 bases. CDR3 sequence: CASSPGTGDNGYTF. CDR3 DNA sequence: TGTGCCAGCAGCCCCGGGACAGGGGATAATGGCTACACCTTC.

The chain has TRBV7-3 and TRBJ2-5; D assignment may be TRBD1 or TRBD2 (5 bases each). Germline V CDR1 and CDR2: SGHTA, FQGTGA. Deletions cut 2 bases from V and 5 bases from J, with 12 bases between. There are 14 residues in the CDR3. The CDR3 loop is CASSLGPEGETQYF. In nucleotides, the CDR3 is TGTGCCAGCAGCTTAGGGCCCGAGGGGGAGACCCAGTACTTC.

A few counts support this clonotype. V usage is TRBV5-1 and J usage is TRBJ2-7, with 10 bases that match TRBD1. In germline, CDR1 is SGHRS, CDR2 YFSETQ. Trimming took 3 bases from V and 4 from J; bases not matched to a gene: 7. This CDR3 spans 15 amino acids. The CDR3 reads CASSWDRGPIYEQYF. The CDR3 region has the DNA TGCGCCAGCAGCTGGGACAGGGGACCGATATACGAGCAGTACTTC.

This CDR3 reads CASSTGRGTEAFF. The CDR3 bases are TGTGCCAGCAGTACCGGGAGAGGCACTGAAGCTTTCTTT. This chain connects TRBV12-3 or TRBV12-4 to TRBJ1-1; no clear D. There are 13 residues in the CDR3. V gave up 5 bases and J gave up 4 bases, with 11 bases separating them.

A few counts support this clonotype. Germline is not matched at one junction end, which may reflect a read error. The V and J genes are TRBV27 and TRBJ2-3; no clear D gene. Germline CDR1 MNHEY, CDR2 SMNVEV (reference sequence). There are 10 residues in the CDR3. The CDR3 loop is CASGFVTQYF. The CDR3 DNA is TGTGCCAGCGGTTTCGTTACGCAGTATTTT.

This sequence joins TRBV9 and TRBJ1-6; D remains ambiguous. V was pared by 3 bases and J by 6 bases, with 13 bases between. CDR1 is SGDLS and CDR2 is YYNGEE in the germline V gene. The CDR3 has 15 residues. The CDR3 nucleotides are TGTGCCAGCAGCGCCGAGACGGTCTCTAATTCACCCCTCCACTTT. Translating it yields CASSAETVSNSPLHF.

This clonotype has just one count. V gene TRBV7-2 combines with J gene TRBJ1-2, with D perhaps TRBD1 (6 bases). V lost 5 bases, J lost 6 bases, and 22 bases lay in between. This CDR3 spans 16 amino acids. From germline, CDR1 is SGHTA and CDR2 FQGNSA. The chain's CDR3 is CASSPRDTGGGDGYTF. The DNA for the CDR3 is TGTGCCAGCAGCCCCAGGGACACTGGAGGGGGAGATGGCTACACCTTC.

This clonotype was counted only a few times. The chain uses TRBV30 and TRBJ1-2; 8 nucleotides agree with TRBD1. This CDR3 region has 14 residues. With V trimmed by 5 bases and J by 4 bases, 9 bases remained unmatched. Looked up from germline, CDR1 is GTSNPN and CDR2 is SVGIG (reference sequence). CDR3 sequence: CAWEDRAVGYGYTF. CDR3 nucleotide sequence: TGTGCCTGGGAGGACAGGGCGGTTGGCTATGGCTACACCTTC.

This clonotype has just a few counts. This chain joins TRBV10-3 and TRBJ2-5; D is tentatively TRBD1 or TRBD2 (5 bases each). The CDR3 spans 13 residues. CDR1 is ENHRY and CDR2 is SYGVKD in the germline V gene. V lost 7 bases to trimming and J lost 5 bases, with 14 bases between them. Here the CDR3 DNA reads TGTGCCATCAAGGGGACCCCAGGGGAGACCCAGTACTTC. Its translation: CAIKGTPGETQYF.